Below, one T cell receptor beta chain is given with its context. This entry comes from a study of CD8 T cells in Susac syndrome. Random hexamers were used to reverse transcribe an amount of roughly 0.5 to 1 ug RNA. MiXCR was run by TCRdb on the immunoSEQ multiplex PCR reads, yielding one entry per CDR3 protein. The top ten hold 0.3% of the sample, which has about 100,000 distinct CDR3 sequences, 95% seen once. CD8+ and CD4+ T cells were negatively isolated; TEMRA cells were FACS-enriched. The CDR3 runs to 18 residues. J was trimmed by 6 bases and V by 0 bases; bases with no gene match: 14. Looked up from germline, CDR1 is MNHEY and CDR2 is SVGAGI.

The gene calls are TRBV6-5 and TRBJ2-3, with 8 nucleotides matching TRBD2. Material for sequencing was CD8+ T cells from PBMCs. This clonotype originated in a human donor with Susac syndrome. The CDR3 reads CASSYSLTSGGKRDTQYF. DNA of the CDR3: TGTGCCAGCAGTTACTCGCTCACTAGCGGCGGGAAACGCGATACGCAGTATTTT.